The rows below give T cell receptor beta chains drawn from one sample of a study of tumor-infiltrating lymphocytes in primary liver carcinoma. From the multiplex PCR reads, TCRdb called clonotypes with MiXCR, one entry per CDR3 protein. The sample has roughly 180,000 distinct CDR3 sequences; 60% are singletons. The sample comprised peripheral blood. The receptors come from a middle-aged man with primary liver carcinoma and hepatitis B virus infection. CDR3s include the opening cysteine and the closing phenylalanine or tryptophan. Fields, in order: V gene, J gene, clone size, D gene, CDR3 DNA, CDR3 protein. D genes are given only for firm matches. Only some rows state a clone size, as once, few, many or a class for expanded clones.

V gene: TRBV11-2; J gene: TRBJ1-2; clone size: -; D gene: -; CDR3 DNA: TGTGCCAGCAGCTTAGAAGGGAACTATGTCTACACATTC; CDR3 protein: CASSLEGNYVYTF
V gene: TRBV6-1; J gene: TRBJ2-7; clone size: -; D gene: TRBD1; CDR3 DNA: TGTGCCAGCAGTGAAGGACAGGGGGCCTACGAGCAGTACTTC; CDR3 protein: CASSEGQGAYEQYF
V gene: TRBV4-1; J gene: TRBJ1-4; clone size: -; D gene: TRBD1; CDR3 DNA: TGCGCCAGCAGCCAAGGACAGGGAGAAAAACTGTTTTTT; CDR3 protein: CASSQGQGEKLFF
V gene: TRBV4-1; J gene: TRBJ2-5; clone size: many; D gene: -; CDR3 DNA: TGCGCCAGCAGCCAAGAATTCGGGCCCAGGGACCAGTACTTC; CDR3 protein: CASSQEFGPRDQYF
V gene: TRBV5-5; J gene: TRBJ2-5; clone size: many; D gene: -; CDR3 DNA: TGTGCCAGCAGCTTGGTAACCGTAACCCAAGAGACCCAGTACTTC; CDR3 protein: CASSLVTVTQETQYF
V gene: TRBV11-2; J gene: TRBJ2-6; clone size: -; D gene: -; CDR3 DNA: TGTGCCAGCAACCCACTAGTTATCCAATCTGGGGCCAACGTCCTGACTTTC; CDR3 protein: CASNPLVIQSGANVLTF
V gene: TRBV12-3/TRBV12-4; J gene: TRBJ2-1; clone size: -; D gene: TRBD2; CDR3 DNA: TGTGCCAGCAGTTTCCTAGCGGGGGAGCAGTTCTTC; CDR3 protein: CASSFLAGEQFF
V gene: TRBV12-3/TRBV12-4; J gene: TRBJ1-2; clone size: few; D gene: -; CDR3 DNA: TGTGCCAGCAGACACGCCTGGGGGGTGGGAGGGGATGGCTACACCTTC; CDR3 protein: CASRHAWGVGGDGYTF
V gene: TRBV6-5; J gene: TRBJ2-3; clone size: few; D gene: -; CDR3 DNA: TGTGCCAGCGGCCGAACAGCCCTGCGGGATACGCAGTATTTT; CDR3 protein: CASGRTALRDTQYF
V gene: TRBV7-6; J gene: TRBJ1-2; clone size: -; D gene: TRBD1; CDR3 DNA: TGTGCCAGCAGCCCGCTAGTGGGACAGGACTATGGCTACACCTTC; CDR3 protein: CASSPLVGQDYGYTF
V gene: TRBV29-1; J gene: TRBJ2-1; clone size: -; D gene: TRBD2; CDR3 DNA: TGCAGCGTTGCACTAGCGGGACGCGGGAATGAGCAGTTCTTC; CDR3 protein: CSVALAGRGNEQFF
V gene: TRBV11-2; J gene: TRBJ2-1; clone size: -; D gene: TRBD2; CDR3 DNA: TGTGCCAGCAGCTCACTAGCGGGGTTCTCCTACCAGCAGTTCTTC; CDR3 protein: CASSSLAGFSYQQFF
V gene: TRBV4-1; J gene: TRBJ2-1; clone size: -; D gene: TRBD1; CDR3 DNA: TGCGCCAGCAGCCAAGAACGGGACAGGAGCTATGAGCAGTTCTTC; CDR3 protein: CASSQERDRSYEQFF
V gene: TRBV29-1; J gene: TRBJ2-2; clone size: -; D gene: -; CDR3 DNA: TGCAGCGTTGATTATCTCAACACCGGGGAGCTGTTTTTT; CDR3 protein: CSVDYLNTGELFF
V gene: TRBV12-3/TRBV12-4; J gene: TRBJ2-5; clone size: -; D gene: TRBD1; CDR3 DNA: TGTGCCAGCAGTTTAGGACAGGGGGTGTGGGAGACCCAGTACTTC; CDR3 protein: CASSLGQGVWETQYF
V gene: TRBV11-2; J gene: TRBJ2-6; clone size: many; D gene: -; CDR3 DNA: TGTGCCAGCAGCCCGACATGGGGGGCCAACGTCCTGACTTTC; CDR3 protein: CASSPTWGANVLTF
V gene: TRBV5-4; J gene: TRBJ1-6; clone size: -; D gene: TRBD1; CDR3 DNA: TGTGCCAGCAGCTCCGACCGGGACAGAAATTCACCCCTCCACTTT; CDR3 protein: CASSSDRDRNSPLHF
V gene: TRBV6-1; J gene: TRBJ1-6; clone size: -; D gene: -; CDR3 DNA: TGTGCCAGCAGTGACGCACGGGTTAGCTCCTATAATTCACCCCTCCACTTT; CDR3 protein: CASSDARVSSYNSPLHF
V gene: TRBV11-2; J gene: TRBJ2-1; clone size: -; D gene: -; CDR3 DNA: TGTGCCAGCAGCTTAGATCGAGCTAGCTGGAGGGAAGAGCAGTTCTTC; CDR3 protein: CASSLDRASWREEQFF
V gene: TRBV29-1; J gene: TRBJ2-6; clone size: -; D gene: -; CDR3 DNA: TGCAGTGACTTCCTCGCGGGGTATGGGGCCAACGTCCTGACTTTC; CDR3 protein: CSDFLAGYGANVLTF
V gene: TRBV29-1; J gene: TRBJ1-2; clone size: -; D gene: -; CDR3 DNA: TGCAACGTTGTTGGGATAGGGGAAGGCTACACCTTC; CDR3 protein: CNVVGIGEGYTF
V gene: TRBV6-5; J gene: TRBJ2-5; clone size: few; D gene: TRBD1; CDR3 DNA: TGTGCCAGCAGTTACAGGGACAGGAAAGAGACCCAGTACTTC; CDR3 protein: CASSYRDRKETQYF
V gene: TRBV4-2; J gene: TRBJ2-7; clone size: -; D gene: TRBD2; CDR3 DNA: TGTGCCAGCAGCCAAGAAGGGACTAGACTCTCCCACGAGCAATACTTC; CDR3 protein: CASSQEGTRLSHEQYF
V gene: TRBV11-2; J gene: TRBJ2-1; clone size: -; D gene: TRBD1; CDR3 DNA: TGTGCCAGCAGCCCTAGGAGTGAGACAGGGAGATGGCATGAGCAGTTCTTC; CDR3 protein: CASSPRSETGRWHEQFF
V gene: TRBV4-1; J gene: TRBJ2-5; clone size: few; D gene: -; CDR3 DNA: TGCGCCAGCAGCCAAGCCCGGGGGATAGAAAGACAAGAGACCCAGTACTTC; CDR3 protein: CASSQARGIERQETQYF
V gene: TRBV6-5; J gene: TRBJ2-2; clone size: -; D gene: -; CDR3 DNA: TGTGCCAGCAGTTACTCGCGAGGTTCCCTCCCGAACACCGGGGAGCTGTTTTTT; CDR3 protein: CASSYSRGSLPNTGELFF
V gene: TRBV29-1; J gene: TRBJ2-7; clone size: many; D gene: -; CDR3 DNA: TGCAGCGTTGGAAGGTCAACCACCTCCTACGAGCAGTACTTC; CDR3 protein: CSVGRSTTSYEQYF